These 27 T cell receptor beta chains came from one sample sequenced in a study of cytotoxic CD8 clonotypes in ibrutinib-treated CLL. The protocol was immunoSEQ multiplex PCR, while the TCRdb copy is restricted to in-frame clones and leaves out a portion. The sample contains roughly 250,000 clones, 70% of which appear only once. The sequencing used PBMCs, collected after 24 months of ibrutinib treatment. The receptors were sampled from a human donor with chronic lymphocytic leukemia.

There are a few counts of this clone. This CDR3 is CSAREGNEQFF. The CDR3 DNA is TGCAGTGCTAGAGAGGGCAATGAGCAGTTCTTC. This sequence joins TRBV20-1 and TRBJ2-1; D remains ambiguous. The ends were cut back, 0 bases at V and 6 bases at J, with 3 bases in the middle. The germline V gene has CDR1 DFQATT and CDR2 SNEGSKA (reference sequence). The CDR3 extends over 11 amino acids.

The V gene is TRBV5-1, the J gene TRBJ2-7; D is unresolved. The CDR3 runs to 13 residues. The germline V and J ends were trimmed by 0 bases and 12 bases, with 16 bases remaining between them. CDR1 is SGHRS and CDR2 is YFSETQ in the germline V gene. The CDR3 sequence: CASSLGLDAAAYF. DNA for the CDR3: TGCGCCAGCAGCTTGGGCTTGGACGCGGCGGCGTACTTC.

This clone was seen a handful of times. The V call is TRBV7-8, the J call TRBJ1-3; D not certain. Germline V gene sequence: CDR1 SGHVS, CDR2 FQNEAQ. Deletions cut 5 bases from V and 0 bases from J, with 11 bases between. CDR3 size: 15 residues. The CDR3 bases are TGTGCCAGCAGCACCCGACGGAGCTCTGGAAACACCATATATTTT. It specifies CASSTRRSSGNTIYF.

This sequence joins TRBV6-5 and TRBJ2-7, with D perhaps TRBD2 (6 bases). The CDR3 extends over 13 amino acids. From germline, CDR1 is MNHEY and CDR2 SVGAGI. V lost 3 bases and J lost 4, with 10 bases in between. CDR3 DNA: TGTGCCAGCAGTTATTGGGGGGATTACGAGCAGTACTTC. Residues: CASSYWGDYEQYF.

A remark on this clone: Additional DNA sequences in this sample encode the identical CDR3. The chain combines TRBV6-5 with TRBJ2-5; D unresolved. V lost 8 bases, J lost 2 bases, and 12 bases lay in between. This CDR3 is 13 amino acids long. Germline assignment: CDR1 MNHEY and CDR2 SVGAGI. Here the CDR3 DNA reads TGTGCCAGCTCGAGAACGGTACAAGAGACCCAGTACTTC. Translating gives CASSRTVQETQYF.

The CDR3 spells CASSPPDTEAFF. The DNA of the CDR3 is TGTGCCAGCAGCCCCCCGGACACTGAAGCTTTCTTT. V and J are TRBV28 and TRBJ1-1; D is unresolved. This CDR3 has 12 amino acids. Germline V CDR1 and CDR2: MDHEN, SYDVKM. V lost 6 bases to trimming and J lost 3 bases, with 8 bases between them.

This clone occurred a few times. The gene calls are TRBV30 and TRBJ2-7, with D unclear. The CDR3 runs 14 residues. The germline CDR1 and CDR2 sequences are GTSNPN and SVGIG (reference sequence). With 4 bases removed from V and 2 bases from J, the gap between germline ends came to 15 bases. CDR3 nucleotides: TGTGCCTGGACGAATGAAGCGTTAACCTACGAGCAGTACTTC. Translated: CAWTNEALTYEQYF.

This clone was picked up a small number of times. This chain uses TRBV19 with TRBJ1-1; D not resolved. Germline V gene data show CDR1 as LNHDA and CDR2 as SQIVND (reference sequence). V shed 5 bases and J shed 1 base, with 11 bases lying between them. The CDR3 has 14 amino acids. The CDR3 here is CASSEGGWNTEAFF. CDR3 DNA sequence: TGTGCCAGTAGTGAGGGCGGGTGGAACACTGAAGCTTTCTTT.

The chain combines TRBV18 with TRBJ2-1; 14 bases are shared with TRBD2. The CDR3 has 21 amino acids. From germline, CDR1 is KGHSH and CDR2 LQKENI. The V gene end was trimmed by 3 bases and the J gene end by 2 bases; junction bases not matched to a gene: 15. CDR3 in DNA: TGTGCCAGCTCACCTTTAGAGACGGGACTAGCGGGAGACGGGACCTACAATGAGCAGTTCTTC. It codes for CASSPLETGLAGDGTYNEQFF.

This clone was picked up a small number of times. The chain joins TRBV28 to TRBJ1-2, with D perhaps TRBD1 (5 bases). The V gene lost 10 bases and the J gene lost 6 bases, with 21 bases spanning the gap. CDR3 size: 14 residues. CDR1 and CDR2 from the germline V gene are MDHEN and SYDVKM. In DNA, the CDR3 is TGTGCCACTTTAACCAGGGAAACGGTTAATGGCTACACCTTC. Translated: CATLTRETVNGYTF.

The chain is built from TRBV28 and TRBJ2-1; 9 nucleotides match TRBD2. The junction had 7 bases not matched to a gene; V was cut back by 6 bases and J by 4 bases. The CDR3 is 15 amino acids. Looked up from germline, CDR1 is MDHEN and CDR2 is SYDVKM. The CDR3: CASREIAGEYNEQFF. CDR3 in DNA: TGTGCCAGCAGAGAAATAGCGGGAGAGTACAATGAGCAGTTCTTC.

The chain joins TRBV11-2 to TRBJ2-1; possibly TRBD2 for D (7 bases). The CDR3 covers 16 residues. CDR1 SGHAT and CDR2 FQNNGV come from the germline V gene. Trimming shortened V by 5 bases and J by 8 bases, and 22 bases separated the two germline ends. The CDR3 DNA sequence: TGTGCCAGCAGCACCCAACTAGCGCCCGAGGGGGATGAGCAGTTCTTC. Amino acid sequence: CASSTQLAPEGDEQFF.

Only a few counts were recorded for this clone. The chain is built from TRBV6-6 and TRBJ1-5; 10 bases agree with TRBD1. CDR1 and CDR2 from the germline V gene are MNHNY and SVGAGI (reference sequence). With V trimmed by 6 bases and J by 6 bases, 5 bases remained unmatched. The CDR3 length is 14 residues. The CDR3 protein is CASRTDRGRQPQHF. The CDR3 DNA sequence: TGTGCCAGCAGGACTGACAGGGGGCGTCAGCCCCAGCATTTT.

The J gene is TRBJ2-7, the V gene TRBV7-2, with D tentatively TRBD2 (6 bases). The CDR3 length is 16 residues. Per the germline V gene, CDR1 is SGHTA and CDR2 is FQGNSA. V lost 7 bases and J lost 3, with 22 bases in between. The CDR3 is CASTWAGGLPNYEQYF. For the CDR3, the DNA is TGTGCCAGCACCTGGGCCGGAGGACTACCGAACTACGAGCAGTACTTC.

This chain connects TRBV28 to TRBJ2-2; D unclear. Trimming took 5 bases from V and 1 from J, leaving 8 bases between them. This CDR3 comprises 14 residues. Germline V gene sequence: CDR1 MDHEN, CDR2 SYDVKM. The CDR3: CASSGRRNTGELFF. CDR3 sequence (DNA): TGTGCCAGCAGTGGACGGCGGAACACCGGGGAGCTGTTTTTT.

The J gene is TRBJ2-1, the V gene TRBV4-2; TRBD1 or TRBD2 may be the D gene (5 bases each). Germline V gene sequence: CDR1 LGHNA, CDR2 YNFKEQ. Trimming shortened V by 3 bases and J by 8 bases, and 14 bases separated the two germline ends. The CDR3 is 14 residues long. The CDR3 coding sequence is TGTGCCAGCAGCCATCGACAGAGGGTACATGAGCAGTTCTTC. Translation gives CASSHRQRVHEQFF.

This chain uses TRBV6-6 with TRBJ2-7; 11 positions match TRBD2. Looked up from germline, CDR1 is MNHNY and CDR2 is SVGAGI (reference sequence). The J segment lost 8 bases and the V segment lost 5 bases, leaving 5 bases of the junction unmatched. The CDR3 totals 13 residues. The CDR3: CASSGRLAGQQYF. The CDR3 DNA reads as TGTGCCAGCAGTGGCCGACTAGCGGGACAGCAGTACTTC.

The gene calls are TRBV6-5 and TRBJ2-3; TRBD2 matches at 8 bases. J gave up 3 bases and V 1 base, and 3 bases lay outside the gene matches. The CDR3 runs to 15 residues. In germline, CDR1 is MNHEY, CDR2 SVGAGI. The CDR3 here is CASSYWREDTDTQYF. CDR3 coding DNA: TGTGCCAGCAGTTACTGGCGGGAGGATACAGATACGCAGTATTTT.

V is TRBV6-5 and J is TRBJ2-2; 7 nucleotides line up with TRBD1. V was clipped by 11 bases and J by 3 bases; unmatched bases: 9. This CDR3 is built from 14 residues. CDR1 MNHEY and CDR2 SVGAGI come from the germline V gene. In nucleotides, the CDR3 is TGTGCCGCTTGGGACAGCCTCTACACCGGGGAGCTGTTTTTT. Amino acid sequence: CAAWDSLYTGELFF.

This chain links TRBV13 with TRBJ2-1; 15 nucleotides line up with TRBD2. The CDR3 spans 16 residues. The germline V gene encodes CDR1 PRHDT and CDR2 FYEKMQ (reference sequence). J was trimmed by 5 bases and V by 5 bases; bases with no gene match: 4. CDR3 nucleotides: TGTGCCAGCAGCCGAAGGACTAGCGGGAGGGACAATGAGCAGTTCTTC. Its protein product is CASSRRTSGRDNEQFF.

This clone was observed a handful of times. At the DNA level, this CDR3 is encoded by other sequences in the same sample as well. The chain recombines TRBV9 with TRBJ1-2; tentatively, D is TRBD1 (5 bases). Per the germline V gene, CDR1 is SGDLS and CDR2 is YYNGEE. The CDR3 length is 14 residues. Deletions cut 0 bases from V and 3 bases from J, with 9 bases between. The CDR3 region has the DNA TGTGCCAGCAGCGTAGGCGGGGGAGACTATGGCTACACCTTC. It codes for CASSVGGGDYGYTF. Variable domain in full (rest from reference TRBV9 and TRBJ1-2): DSGVTQTPKHLITATGQRVTLRCSPRSGDLSVYWYQQSLDQGLQFLIQYYNGEERAKGNILERFSAQQFPDLHSELNLSSLELGDSALYFCASSVGGGDYGYTFGSGTRLTVV.

CDR3 nucleotide sequence: TGTGCCAGCAGGTATGGAGAGACCCAGTACTTC. Translated: CASRYGETQYF. V and J are TRBV7-8 and TRBJ2-5; D remains ambiguous. Germline lookup yields CDR1 SGHVS and CDR2 FQNEAQ. With 6 bases removed from V and 4 bases from J, the gap between germline ends came to 6 bases. This CDR3 comprises 11 residues.

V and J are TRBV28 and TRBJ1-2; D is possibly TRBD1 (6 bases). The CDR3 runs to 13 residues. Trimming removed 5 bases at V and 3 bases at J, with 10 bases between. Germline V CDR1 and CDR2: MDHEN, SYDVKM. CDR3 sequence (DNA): TGTGCCAGCAGTCTAAACAGGGACTATGGCTACACCTTC. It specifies CASSLNRDYGYTF.

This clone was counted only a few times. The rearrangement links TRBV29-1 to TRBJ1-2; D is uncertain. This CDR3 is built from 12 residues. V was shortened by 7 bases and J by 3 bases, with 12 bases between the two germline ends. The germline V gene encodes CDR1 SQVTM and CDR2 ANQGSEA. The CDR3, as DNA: TGCAGCGGATGCCAGACGGACTATGGCTACACCTTC. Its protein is CSGCQTDYGYTF. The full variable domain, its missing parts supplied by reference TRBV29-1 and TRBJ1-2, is SAVISQKPSRDICQRGTSLTIQCQVDSQVTMMFWYRQQPGQSLTLIATANQGSEATYESGFVIDKFPISRPNLTFSTLTVSNMSPEDSSIYLCSGCQTDYGYTFGSGTRLTVV.

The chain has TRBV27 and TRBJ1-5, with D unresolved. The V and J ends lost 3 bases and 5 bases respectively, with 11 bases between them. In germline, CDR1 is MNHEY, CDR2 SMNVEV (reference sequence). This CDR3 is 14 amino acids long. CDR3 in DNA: TGTGCCAGCAGTTTTGACGGACTCTATCAGCCCCAGCATTTT. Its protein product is CASSFDGLYQPQHF.

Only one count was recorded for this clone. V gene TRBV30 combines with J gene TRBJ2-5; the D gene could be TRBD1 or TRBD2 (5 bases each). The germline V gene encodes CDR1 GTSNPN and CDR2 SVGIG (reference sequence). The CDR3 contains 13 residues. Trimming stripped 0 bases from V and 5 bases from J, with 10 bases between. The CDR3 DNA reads TGTGCCTGGAGTGTTTCGGGGACGGAGACCCAGTACTTC. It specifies CAWSVSGTETQYF.

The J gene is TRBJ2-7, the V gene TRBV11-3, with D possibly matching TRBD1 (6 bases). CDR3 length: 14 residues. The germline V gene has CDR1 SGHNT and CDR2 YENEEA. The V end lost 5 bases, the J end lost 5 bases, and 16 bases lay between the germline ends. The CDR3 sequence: CASSPSAGVDEQYF. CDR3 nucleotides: TGTGCCAGCAGCCCAAGTGCAGGGGTCGACGAGCAGTACTTC.